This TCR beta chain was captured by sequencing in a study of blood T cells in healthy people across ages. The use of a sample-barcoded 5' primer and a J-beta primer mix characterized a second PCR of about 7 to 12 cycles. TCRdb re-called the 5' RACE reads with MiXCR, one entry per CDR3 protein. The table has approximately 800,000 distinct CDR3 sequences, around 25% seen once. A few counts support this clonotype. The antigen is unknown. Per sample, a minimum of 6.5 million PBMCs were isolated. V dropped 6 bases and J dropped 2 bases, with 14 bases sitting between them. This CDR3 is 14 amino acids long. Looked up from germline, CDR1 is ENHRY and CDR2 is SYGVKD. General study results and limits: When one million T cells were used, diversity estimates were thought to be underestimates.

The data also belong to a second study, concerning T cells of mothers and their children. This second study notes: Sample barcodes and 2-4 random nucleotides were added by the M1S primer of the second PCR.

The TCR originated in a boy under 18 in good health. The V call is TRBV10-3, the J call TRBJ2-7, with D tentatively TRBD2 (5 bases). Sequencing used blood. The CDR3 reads CAISREAGTYEQYF. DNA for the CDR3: TGTGCCATCAGCCGGGAAGCAGGTACCTACGAGCAGTACTTC.